Only a few counts were recorded for the clone carrying this T cell receptor beta chain. Its antigen remains unidentified. TCR beta libraries were prepared from cDNA with unique molecular identifiers. Between about 0.9 and 11 million T cells gave rise to some 490,000 cDNA molecules. Via MiXCR, TCRdb re-called the PCR reads, giving one row per CDR3 protein. The data show hundreds of thousands of distinct CDR3 sequences, about 40% seen once. Germline assignment: CDR1 LNHNV and CDR2 YYDKDF (reference sequence). V trimming: 0 bases; J trimming: 2 bases; junction bases outside the gene matches: 7. The CDR3 totals 18 residues. These data originate in a study of post-analysis software for immune sequencing data. Study-level points and caveats: Normalized Chao1 diversity was significantly lower in multiple sclerosis patients than in controls. Compared with controls, patients had more of five TRBV segments, including TRBV5-6, TRBV5-1 and TRBV20-1.

This clonotype was obtained from a girl aged 2 to 10 with multiple sclerosis. The chain recombines TRBV15 with TRBJ2-3; 11 nucleotides line up with TRBD2. The sequencing input was blood. The CDR3 bases are TGTGCCACCAGCAGAGACCCCCTAGCGGGGGGATCCACAGATACGCAGTATTTT. It translates to CATSRDPLAGGSTDTQYF.